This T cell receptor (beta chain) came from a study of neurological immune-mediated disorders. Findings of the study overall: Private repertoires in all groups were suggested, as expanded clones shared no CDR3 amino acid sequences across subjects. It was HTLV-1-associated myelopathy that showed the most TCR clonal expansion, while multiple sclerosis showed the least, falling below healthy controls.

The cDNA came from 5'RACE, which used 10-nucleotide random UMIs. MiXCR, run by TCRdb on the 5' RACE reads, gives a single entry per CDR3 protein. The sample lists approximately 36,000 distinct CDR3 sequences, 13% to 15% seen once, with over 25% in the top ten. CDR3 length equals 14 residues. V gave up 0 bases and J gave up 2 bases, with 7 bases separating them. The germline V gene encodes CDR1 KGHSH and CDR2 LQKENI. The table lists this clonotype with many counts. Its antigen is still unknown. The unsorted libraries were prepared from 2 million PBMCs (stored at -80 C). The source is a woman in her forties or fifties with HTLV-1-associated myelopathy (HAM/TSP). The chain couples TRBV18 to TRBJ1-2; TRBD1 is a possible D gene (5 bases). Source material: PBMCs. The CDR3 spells CASSPPGANYGYTF. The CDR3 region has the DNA TGTGCCAGCTCACCACCCGGGGCCAACTATGGCTACACCTTC.